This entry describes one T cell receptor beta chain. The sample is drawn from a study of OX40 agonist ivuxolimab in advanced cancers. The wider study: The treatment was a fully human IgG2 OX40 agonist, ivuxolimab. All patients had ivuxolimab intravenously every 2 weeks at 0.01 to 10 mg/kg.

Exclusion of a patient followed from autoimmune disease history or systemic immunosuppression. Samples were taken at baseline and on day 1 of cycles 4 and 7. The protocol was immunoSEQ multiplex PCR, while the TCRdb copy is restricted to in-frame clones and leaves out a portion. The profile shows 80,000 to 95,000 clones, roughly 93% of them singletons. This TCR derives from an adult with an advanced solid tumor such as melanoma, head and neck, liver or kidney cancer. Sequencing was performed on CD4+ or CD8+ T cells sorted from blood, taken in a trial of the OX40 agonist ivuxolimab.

The CDR3 is CASSRTLIEQFF. The CDR3, as DNA: TGTGCCAGCAGCCGGACCCTTATAGAGCAGTTCTTC. This rearrangement joins TRBV6-7 to TRBJ2-1; the D is unclear. TRBV6-7 is an open reading frame, and its role is uncertain. The V gene lost 6 bases and the J gene lost 10 bases, with 13 bases spanning the gap. The CDR3 is 12 amino acids.